Following are 15 T cell receptor beta chains from one sample sequenced in a study of blood T cell repertoires in COVID-19. Sequencing was performed with immunoSEQ multiplex PCR; in TCRdb, only in-frame clones are kept and a portion is missing. The sample consists of fewer than 400,000 clones, under 95% of them appearing once. The material sequenced was PBMCs or T cells enriched from blood (not recorded which). The receptors derive from a woman under 40 who had recovered from COVID-19.

The chain carries TRBV6-2 or TRBV6-3 and TRBJ2-2; D not resolved. Trimming stripped 0 bases from V and 3 bases from J, with 14 bases between. In germline, CDR1 is MNHEY, CDR2 SVGEGT. CDR3 length: 17 residues. CDR3: CASSYSTFRLDTGELFF. The CDR3 DNA reads TGTGCCAGCAGTTACTCCACGTTTCGGTTGGACACCGGGGAGCTGTTTTTT.

V is TRBV12-3 or TRBV12-4 and J is TRBJ1-1; D is uncertain. The CDR3 covers 12 residues. V was clipped by 6 bases and J by 10 bases, with 15 bases between them. The CDR3 loop reads CASRGAAERAFF. The DNA of the CDR3 is TGTGCCAGCAGGGGAGCCGCCGAGAGAGCTTTCTTT.

This chain uses TRBV4-2 with TRBJ1-3; D gene unclear. Per the germline V gene, CDR1 is LGHNA and CDR2 is YNFKEQ. With 0 bases removed from V and 0 bases from J, the gap between germline ends came to 9 bases. CDR3 length: 16 residues. CDR3 in DNA: TGTGCCAGCAGCCAAGATCCGGGGTCCTCTGGAAACACCATATATTTT. Translation gives CASSQDPGSSGNTIYF.

The DNA of the CDR3 is TGTGCCAGCAGCCAAGAAGGGACAGGGGGCTATATTCAGTACTTC. Translation gives CASSQEGTGGYIQYF. The chain couples TRBV4-2 to TRBJ2-4, with TRBD1 identical over 12 bases. CDR1 is LGHNA, CDR2 YNFKEQ, per germline. Trimming took 0 bases from V and 10 from J; bases not matched to a gene: 4. CDR3 length: 15 amino acids.

Remarks on this clone: At the DNA level, this CDR3 is encoded by other sequences in the same sample as well. The chain is built from TRBV28 and TRBJ1-2; no clear D gene. This CDR3 has 13 residues. Germline CDR1 is MDHEN and CDR2 is SYDVKM. Trimming pared 2 bases from V and 2 bases from J, leaving 6 bases between. CDR3: CASSLGQNYGYTF. In DNA, the CDR3 is TGTGCCAGCAGTTTAGGTCAGAACTATGGCTACACCTTC.

V usage is TRBV20-1 and J usage is TRBJ2-3; D is unresolved. The CDR3 covers 11 residues. The V gene lost 4 bases and the J gene lost 5 bases, with 7 bases spanning the gap. Germline-derived CDR1 and CDR2 are DFQATT and SNEGSKA (reference sequence). CDR3 nucleotides: TGCAGTGCTATCTCACTAGATACGCAGTATTTT. Encoded protein: CSAISLDTQYF.

J is TRBJ2-7 and V is TRBV7-3; tentatively, D is TRBD1 (6 bases). V lost 2 bases and J 3 bases, leaving 11 bases between the germline ends. Germline CDR1 reads SGHTA; CDR2 reads FQGTGA. CDR3 length: 14 amino acids. CDR3 sequence reads: CASSLEGDDYEQYF. In DNA form, the CDR3 reads TGTGCCAGCAGCTTAGAGGGGGATGACTACGAGCAGTACTTC.

The rearrangement uses TRBV7-2 and TRBJ2-7; tentatively, D is TRBD1 (6 bases). This CDR3 has 12 amino acids. Germline CDR1 is SGHTA and CDR2 is FQGNSA. Trimming cost V 5 bases and J 6 bases, with 11 bases left between them. The CDR3 protein is CASSPAGAEQYF. CDR3 coding DNA: TGTGCCAGCAGCCCCGCAGGGGCCGAGCAGTACTTC. Looking up the rest from reference TRBV7-2 and TRBJ2-7 gives the full variable domain: GAGVSQSPSNKVTEKGKDVELRCDPISGHTALYWYRQSLGQGLEFLIYFQGNSAPDKSGLPSDRFSAERTGGSVSTLTIQRTQQEDSAVYLCASSPAGAEQYFGPGTRLTVT.

This clone was seen just once. V is TRBV4-1 and J is TRBJ2-7, with 7 bases aligning to TRBD2. CDR3 length equals 16 residues. Germline trimming cut 0 bases from V and 3 bases from J; bases unmatched to any gene: 8. Per germline, CDR1 MGHRA and CDR2 YSYEKL. The CDR3 loop reads CASSQERRGRGYEQYF. CDR3 nucleotide sequence: TGCGCCAGCAGCCAAGAGAGGCGCGGGAGAGGCTACGAGCAGTACTTC.

The V and J genes are TRBV6-5 and TRBJ1-2; 11 bases agree with TRBD1. The CDR3 has 13 residues. Germline assignment: CDR1 MNHEY and CDR2 SVGAGI. The junction had 3 bases not matched to a gene; V was cut back by 4 bases and J by 8 bases. The CDR3 loop reads CASSWRTGGGYTF. The CDR3 DNA reads TGTGCCAGCAGTTGGCGGACAGGGGGCGGCTACACCTTC.

This chain joins TRBV7-2 and TRBJ1-5, with D maybe TRBD1 (5 bases). CDR3 size: 15 residues. The V gene lost 0 bases and the J gene lost 0 bases, with 6 bases spanning the gap. Germline CDR1 SGHTA, CDR2 FQGNSA. CDR3 residues: CASSLAGGSNQPQHF. In DNA form, the CDR3 reads TGTGCCAGCAGCTTAGCCGGGGGTAGCAATCAGCCCCAGCATTTT.

CDR3 nucleotides: TGTGCCAGCAGGGCTTACAGGGGCTCCTATAATTCACCCCTCCACTTT. Protein sequence: CASRAYRGSYNSPLHF. The rearrangement joins TRBV27 to TRBJ1-6, with TRBD1 matching 7 bases. J gave up 0 bases and V 6 bases, and 5 bases lay outside the gene matches. The CDR3 length is 16 residues. CDR1 and CDR2 (germline): MNHEY, SMNVEV (reference sequence).

Details on this clone: A junction boundary mismatches the germline segment, possibly from a read error. The rearrangement uses TRBV7-9 and TRBJ2-3; TRBD2 matches at 7 bases. Germline assignment: CDR1 SEHNR and CDR2 FQNEAQ (reference sequence). This CDR3 is built from 15 residues. DNA for the CDR3: TGTGCCAGCGGCTTCGGGACTAAATCCACAGATACGCAGTATTTT. This translates into CASGFGTKSTDTQYF.

The rearrangement links TRBV9 to TRBJ2-7; TRBD2 matches 10 bases. CDR1 SGDLS and CDR2 YYNGEE come from the germline V gene. J lost 0 bases, V lost 2 bases, and 2 bases had no gene match. This CDR3 is built from 15 residues. The CDR3 DNA reads TGTGCCAGCAGCGTCGGACTAGCGGACTCCTACGAGCAGTACTTC. Amino acid sequence: CASSVGLADSYEQYF.

The V call is TRBV9, the J call TRBJ1-3; D might be TRBD1 (5 bases). The germline gives CDR1 SGDLS, CDR2 YYNGEE. V was cut by 0 bases and J by 0 bases, with 13 bases left in between. The CDR3 is 17 residues long. The CDR3 loop is CASSVVRNGHSGNTIYF. The CDR3 bases are TGTGCCAGCAGCGTAGTACGCAACGGACACTCTGGAAACACCATATATTTT. The whole variable domain, remainder taken from reference TRBV9 and TRBJ1-3, is DSGVTQTPKHLITATGQRVTLRCSPRSGDLSVYWYQQSLDQGLQFLIQYYNGEERAKGNILERFSAQQFPDLHSELNLSSLELGDSALYFCASSVVRNGHSGNTIYFGEGSWLTVV.